This T cell receptor beta chain was identified during a study of CD8+ T cells in alopecia areata. Reverse transcribed after extraction, RNA yielded cDNA as the sequencing template. Clones were sequenced by immunoSEQ multiplex PCR, and TCRdb holds only the in-frame ones, with some missing. Among some 220,000 clones, more than 45% were seen once, and the ten largest hold 1.6%. Treatment here: oral pan-JAK inhibitor, 5-10 mg twice daily. Germline CDR1 reads LNHNV; CDR2 reads YYDKDF (reference sequence). The CDR3 sequence is 14 residues long. Trimming took 6 bases from V and 3 from J; bases not matched to a gene: 7.

The chain has TRBV15 and TRBJ2-7; 8 bases line up with TRBD1. The source was CD4+ T cells sorted from blood, collected at week 4, from a patient treated with tofacitinib. This receptor was taken from a human donor with alopecia areata. CDR3 amino acids: CATSPGGFNYEQYF. In DNA form, the CDR3 reads TGTGCCACCAGTCCAGGGGGCTTTAACTACGAGCAGTACTTC.